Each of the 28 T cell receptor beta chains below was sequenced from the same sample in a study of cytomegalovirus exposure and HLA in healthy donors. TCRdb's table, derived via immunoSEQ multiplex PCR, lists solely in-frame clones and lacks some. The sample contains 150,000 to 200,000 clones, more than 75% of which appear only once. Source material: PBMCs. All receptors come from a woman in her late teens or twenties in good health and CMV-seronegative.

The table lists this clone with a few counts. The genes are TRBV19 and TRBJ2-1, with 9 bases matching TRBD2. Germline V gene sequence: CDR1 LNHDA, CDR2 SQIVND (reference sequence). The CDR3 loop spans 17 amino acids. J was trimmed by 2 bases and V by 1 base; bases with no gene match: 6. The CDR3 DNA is TGTGCCAGTAGTATAGCCCGTAGCGGGAGCGCCTACAATGAGCAGTTCTTC. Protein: CASSIARSGSAYNEQFF.

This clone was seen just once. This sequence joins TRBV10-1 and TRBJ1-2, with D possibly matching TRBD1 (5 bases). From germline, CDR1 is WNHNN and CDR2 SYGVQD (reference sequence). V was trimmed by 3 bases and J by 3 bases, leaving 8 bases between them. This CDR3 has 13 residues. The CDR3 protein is CASSEGGDYGYTF. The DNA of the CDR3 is TGCGCCAGCAGTGAAGGAGGGGACTATGGCTACACCTTC.

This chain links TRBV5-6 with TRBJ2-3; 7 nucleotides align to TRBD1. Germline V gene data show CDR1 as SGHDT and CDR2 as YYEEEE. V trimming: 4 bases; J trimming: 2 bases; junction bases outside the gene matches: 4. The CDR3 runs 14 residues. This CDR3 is CASSETGVTDTQYF. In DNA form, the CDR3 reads TGTGCCAGCAGCGAAACAGGGGTCACAGATACGCAGTATTTT.

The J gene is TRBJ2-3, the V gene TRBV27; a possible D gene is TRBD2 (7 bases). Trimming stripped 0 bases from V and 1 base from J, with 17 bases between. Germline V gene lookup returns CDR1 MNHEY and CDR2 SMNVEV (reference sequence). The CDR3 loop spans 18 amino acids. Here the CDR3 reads CASSLSPVWGGRTDTQYF. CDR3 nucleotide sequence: TGTGCCAGCAGTTTATCCCCGGTGTGGGGGGGCCGCACAGATACGCAGTATTTT.

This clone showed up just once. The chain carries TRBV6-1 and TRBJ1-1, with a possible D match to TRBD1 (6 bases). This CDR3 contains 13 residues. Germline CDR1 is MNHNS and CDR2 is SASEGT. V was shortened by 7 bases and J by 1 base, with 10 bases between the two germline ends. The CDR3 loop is CASTLQGNTEAFF. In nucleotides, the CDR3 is TGTGCCAGCACCCTACAGGGGAACACTGAAGCTTTCTTT.

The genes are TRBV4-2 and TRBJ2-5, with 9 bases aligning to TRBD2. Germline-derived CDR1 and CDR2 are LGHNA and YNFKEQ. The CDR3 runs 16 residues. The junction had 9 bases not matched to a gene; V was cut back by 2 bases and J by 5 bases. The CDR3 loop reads CASSQWAGGPQETQYF. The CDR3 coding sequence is TGTGCCAGCAGCCAATGGGCGGGAGGGCCGCAGGAGACCCAGTACTTC.

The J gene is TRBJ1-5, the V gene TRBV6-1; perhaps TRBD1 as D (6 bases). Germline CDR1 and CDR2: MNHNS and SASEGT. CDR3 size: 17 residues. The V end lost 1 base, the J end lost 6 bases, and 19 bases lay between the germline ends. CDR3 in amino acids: CASSEGSVLGASQPQHF. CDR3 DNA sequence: TGTGCCAGCAGTGAAGGCTCCGTGTTGGGGGCGAGTCAGCCCCAGCATTTT.

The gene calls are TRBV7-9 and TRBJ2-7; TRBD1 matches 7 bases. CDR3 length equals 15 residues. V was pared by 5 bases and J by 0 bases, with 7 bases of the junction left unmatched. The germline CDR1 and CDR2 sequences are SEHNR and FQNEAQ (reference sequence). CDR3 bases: TGTGCCAGCAGCGCGGCCAGGGGGTCCTCCTACGAGCAGTACTTC. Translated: CASSAARGSSYEQYF.

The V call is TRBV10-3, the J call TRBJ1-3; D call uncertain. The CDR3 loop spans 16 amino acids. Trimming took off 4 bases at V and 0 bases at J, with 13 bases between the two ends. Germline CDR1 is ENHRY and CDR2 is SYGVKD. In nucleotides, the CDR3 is TGTGCCATCAGTGCCCCTCTACGAAACTCTGGAAACACCATATATTTT. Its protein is CAISAPLRNSGNTIYF.

In DNA, the CDR3 is TGTGCCAGCAGCGCCGGGACTTCCAGCACAGATACGCAGTATTTT. It encodes CASSAGTSSTDTQYF. The chain is built from TRBV6-1 and TRBJ2-3, with D perhaps matching TRBD2 (6 bases). Trimming removed 6 bases from V and 0 bases from J, with 13 bases in between. The CDR3 length is 15 residues. Per germline, CDR1 MNHNS and CDR2 SASEGT.

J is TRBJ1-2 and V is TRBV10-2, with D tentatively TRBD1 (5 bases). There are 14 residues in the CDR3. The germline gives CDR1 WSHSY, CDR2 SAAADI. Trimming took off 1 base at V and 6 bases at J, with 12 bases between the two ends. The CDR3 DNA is TGCGCCAGCAGTGAGTTGGGGGGAAATGATGGCTACACCTTC. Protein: CASSELGGNDGYTF.

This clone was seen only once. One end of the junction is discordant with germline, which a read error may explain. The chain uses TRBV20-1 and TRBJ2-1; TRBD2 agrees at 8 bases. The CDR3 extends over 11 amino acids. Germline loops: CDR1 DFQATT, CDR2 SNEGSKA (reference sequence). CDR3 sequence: CSALERERGLF. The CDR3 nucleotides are TGCAGTGCTCTGGAGCGGGAGCGGGGGCTCTTC.

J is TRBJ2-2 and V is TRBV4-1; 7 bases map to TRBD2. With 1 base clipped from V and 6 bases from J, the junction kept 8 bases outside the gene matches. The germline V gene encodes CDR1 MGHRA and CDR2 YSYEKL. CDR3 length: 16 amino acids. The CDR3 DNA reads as TGCGCCAGCAGCCAAGTGCGGGGGTCGTACGCCGGGGAGCTGTTTTTT. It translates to CASSQVRGSYAGELFF.

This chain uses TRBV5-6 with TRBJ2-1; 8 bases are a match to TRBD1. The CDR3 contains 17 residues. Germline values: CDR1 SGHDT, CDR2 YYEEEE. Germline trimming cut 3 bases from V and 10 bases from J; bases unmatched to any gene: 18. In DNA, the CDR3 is TGTGCCAGCAGCTCGACGCGCTATGGACAGGGAAGGGAGGAGCAGTTCTTC. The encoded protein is CASSSTRYGQGREEQFF.

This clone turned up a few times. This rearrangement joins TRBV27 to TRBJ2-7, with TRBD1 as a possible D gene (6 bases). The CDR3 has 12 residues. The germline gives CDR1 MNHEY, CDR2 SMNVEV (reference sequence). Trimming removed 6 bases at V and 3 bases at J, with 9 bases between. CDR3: CASRDSFYEQYF. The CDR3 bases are TGTGCCAGCAGGGACAGCTTCTACGAGCAGTACTTC.

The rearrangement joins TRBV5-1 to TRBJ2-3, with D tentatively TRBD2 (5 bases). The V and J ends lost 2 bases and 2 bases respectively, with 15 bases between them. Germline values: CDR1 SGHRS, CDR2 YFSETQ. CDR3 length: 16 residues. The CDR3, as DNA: TGCGCCAGCAGCTTTAGGCCGGGGTCCTTCACAGATACGCAGTATTTT. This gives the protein CASSFRPGSFTDTQYF.

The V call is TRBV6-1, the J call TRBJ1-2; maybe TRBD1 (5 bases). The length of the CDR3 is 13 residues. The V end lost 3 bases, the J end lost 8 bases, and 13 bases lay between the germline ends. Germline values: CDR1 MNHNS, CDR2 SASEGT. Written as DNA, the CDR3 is TGTGCCAGCAGTGAGTTTAGGGGTGCGGGCTACACCTTC. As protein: CASSEFRGAGYTF.

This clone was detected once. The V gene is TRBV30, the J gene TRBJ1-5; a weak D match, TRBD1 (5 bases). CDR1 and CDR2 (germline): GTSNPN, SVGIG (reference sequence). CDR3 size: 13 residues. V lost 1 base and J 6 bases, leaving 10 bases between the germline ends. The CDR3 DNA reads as TGTGCCTGGAGTGGCCAGGGCGGTCAGCCCCAGCATTTT. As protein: CAWSGQGGQPQHF.

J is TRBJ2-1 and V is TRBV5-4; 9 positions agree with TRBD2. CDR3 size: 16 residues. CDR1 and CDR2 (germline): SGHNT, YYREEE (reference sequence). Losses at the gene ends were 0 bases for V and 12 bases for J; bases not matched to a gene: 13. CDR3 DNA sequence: TGTGCCAGCAGCTTGGCCGGGGCAGCGGGGGGAATTATGCAGTTCTTC. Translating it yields CASSLAGAAGGIMQFF.

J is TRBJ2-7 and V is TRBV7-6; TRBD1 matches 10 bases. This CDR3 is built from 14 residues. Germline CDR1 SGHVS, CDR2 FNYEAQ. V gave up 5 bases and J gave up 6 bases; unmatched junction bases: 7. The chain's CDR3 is CASSPGQGPVEQYF. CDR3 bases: TGTGCCAGCAGCCCGGGACAGGGGCCTGTCGAGCAGTACTTC. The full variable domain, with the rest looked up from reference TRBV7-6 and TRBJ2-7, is GAGVSQSPRYKVTKRGQDVALRCDPISGHVSLYWYRQALGQGPEFLTYFNYEAQQDKSGLPNDRFSAERPEGSISTLTIQRTEQRDSAMYRCASSPGQGPVEQYFGPGTRLTVT.

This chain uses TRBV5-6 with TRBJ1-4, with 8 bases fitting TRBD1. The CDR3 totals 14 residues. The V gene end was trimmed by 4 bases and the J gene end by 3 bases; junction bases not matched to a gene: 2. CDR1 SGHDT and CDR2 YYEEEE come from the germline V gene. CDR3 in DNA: TGTGCCAGCAGCCAGGACAGGGCTAATGAAAAACTGTTTTTT. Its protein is CASSQDRANEKLFF.

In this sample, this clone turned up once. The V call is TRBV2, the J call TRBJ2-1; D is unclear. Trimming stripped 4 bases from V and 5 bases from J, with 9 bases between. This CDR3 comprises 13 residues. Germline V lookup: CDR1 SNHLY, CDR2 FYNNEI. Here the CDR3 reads CASSVLRDNEQFF. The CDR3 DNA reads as TGTGCCAGCAGTGTTTTACGGGACAATGAGCAGTTCTTC.

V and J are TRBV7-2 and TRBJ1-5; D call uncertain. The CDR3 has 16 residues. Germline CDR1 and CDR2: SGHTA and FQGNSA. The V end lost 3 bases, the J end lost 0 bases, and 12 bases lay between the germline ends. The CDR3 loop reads CASSFGGPYSNQPQHF. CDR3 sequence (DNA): TGTGCCAGCAGCTTTGGCGGGCCTTATAGCAATCAGCCCCAGCATTTT. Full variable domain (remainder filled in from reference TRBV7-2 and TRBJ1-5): GAGVSQSPSNKVTEKGKDVELRCDPISGHTALYWYRQSLGQGLEFLIYFQGNSAPDKSGLPSDRFSAERTGGSVSTLTIQRTQQEDSAVYLCASSFGGPYSNQPQHFGDGTRLSIL.

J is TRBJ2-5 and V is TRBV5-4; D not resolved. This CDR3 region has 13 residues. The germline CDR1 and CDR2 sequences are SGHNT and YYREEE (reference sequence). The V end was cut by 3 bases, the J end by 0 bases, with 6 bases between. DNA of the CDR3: TGTGCCAGCAGCTACCAGTACCAAGAGACCCAGTACTTC. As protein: CASSYQYQETQYF. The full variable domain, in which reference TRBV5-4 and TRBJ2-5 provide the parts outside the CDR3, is ETGVTQSPTHLIKTRGQQVTLRCSSQSGHNTVSWYQQALGQGPQFIFQYYREEENGRGNFPPRFSGLQFPNYSSELNVNALELDDSALYLCASSYQYQETQYFGPGTRLLVL.

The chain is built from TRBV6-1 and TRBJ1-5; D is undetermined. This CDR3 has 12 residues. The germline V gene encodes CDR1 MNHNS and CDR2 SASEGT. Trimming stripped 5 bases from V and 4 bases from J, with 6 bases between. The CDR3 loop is CASSPLNQPQHF. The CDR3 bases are TGTGCCAGCAGTCCTTTAAATCAGCCCCAGCATTTT.

The DNA of the CDR3 is TGTGCCAGCAGCGTCGGGACAAACTATGGCTACACCTTC. It translates to CASSVGTNYGYTF. The chain uses TRBV11-1 and TRBJ1-2, with D possibly being TRBD1 (6 bases). V lost 5 bases to trimming and J lost 2 bases, with 9 bases between them. Germline V gene data show CDR1 as SGHAT and CDR2 as FQDESV (reference sequence). This CDR3 has 13 residues.

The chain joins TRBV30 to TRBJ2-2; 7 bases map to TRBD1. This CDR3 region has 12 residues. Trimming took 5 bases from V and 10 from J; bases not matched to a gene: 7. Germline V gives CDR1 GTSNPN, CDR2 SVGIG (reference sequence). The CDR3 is CAWDRVGSELFF. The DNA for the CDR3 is TGTGCCTGGGACAGGGTCGGTTCGGAGCTGTTTTTT.

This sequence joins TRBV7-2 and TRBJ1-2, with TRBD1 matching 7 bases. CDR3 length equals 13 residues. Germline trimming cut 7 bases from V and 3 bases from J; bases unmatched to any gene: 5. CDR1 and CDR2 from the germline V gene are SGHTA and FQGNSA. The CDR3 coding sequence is TGTGCCAGCACCACGAGGGGGCACTATGGCTACACCTTC. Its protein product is CASTTRGHYGYTF.